These 6 T cell receptor beta chains were all obtained from the same sample, sequenced in a study of early T cells in non-severe SARS-CoV-2 infection. TCRdb re-analysed the 5' RACE reads in MiXCR, keeping a single row per CDR3 protein. Of about 60,000 distinct CDR3 sequences listed, less than 10% are singletons. The sequenced material came from whole blood. These receptors all come from an adult who was a healthcare worker with PCR-confirmed SARS-CoV-2 infection or an uninfected control (not recorded which).

The chain is built from TRBV20-1 and TRBJ1-1, with D possibly TRBD1 on 6 matching bases. This CDR3 has 14 residues. V shed 2 bases and J shed 4 bases, with 14 bases lying between them. Germline CDR1 DFQATT, CDR2 SNEGSKA (reference sequence). CDR3: CSARIQQGRTEAFF. The CDR3, as DNA: TGCAGTGCTAGAATACAACAGGGTCGCACTGAAGCTTTCTTT.

This clonotype was picked up a small number of times. The chain uses TRBV2 and TRBJ1-1, with a weak D call TRBD1 (5 bases). This CDR3 comprises 14 residues. With 6 bases removed from V and 4 bases from J, the gap between germline ends came to 15 bases. Per the germline V gene, CDR1 is SNHLY and CDR2 is FYNNEI. The CDR3 bases are TGTGCCAGCAGGAGGCGGGGGGAGGTCACTGAAGCTTTCTTT. As protein: CASRRRGEVTEAFF.

The rearrangement uses TRBV25-1 and TRBJ1-1; tentatively, D is TRBD1 (5 bases). Germline-derived CDR1 and CDR2 are MGHDK and SYGVNS. Trimming took off 3 bases at V and 10 bases at J, with 15 bases between the two ends. The CDR3 runs to 13 residues. CDR3 amino acids: CASSDHGDQVAFF. CDR3 DNA sequence: TGTGCCAGCAGTGATCATGGGGACCAGGTAGCTTTCTTT.

This clonotype is a singleton in its sample. The chain joins TRBV13 to TRBJ2-5; 8 nucleotides align to TRBD1. Germline CDR1 reads PRHDT; CDR2 reads FYEKMQ (reference sequence). This CDR3 has 15 amino acids. Trimming cost V 5 bases and J 4 bases; bases outside gene matches: 9. The chain's CDR3 is CASSGRTGKTETQYF. CDR3 nucleotides: TGTGCCAGCAGCGGACGGACAGGGAAGACAGAGACCCAGTACTTC.

This clonotype has more than one count but fewer than ten. This chain connects TRBV19 to TRBJ1-6, with D possibly being TRBD1 (6 bases). CDR3 length equals 14 residues. V gave up 6 bases and J gave up 7 bases, with 13 bases separating them. Germline V gene data show CDR1 as LNHDA and CDR2 as SQIVND (reference sequence). For the CDR3, the DNA is TGTGCCAGTAGCAGGACAGCGCCAAATTCACCCCTCCACTTT. Translating it yields CASSRTAPNSPLHF.

The chain combines TRBV5-5 with TRBJ2-2, with D tentatively TRBD1 or TRBD2 (5 bases each). Per germline, CDR1 SGHKS and CDR2 YYEKEE (reference sequence). V lost 6 bases, J lost 0 bases, and 9 bases lay in between. The CDR3 is made up of 14 amino acids. CDR3 DNA sequence: TGTGCCAGCACGGGGCAGGCGAACACCGGGGAGCTGTTTTTT. It translates to CASTGQANTGELFF. Filled out from reference TRBV5-5 and TRBJ2-2, the complete variable domain reads DAGVTQSPTHLIKTRGQQVTLRCSPISGHKSVSWYQQVLGQGPQFIFQYYEKEERGRGNFPDRFSARQFPNYSSELNVNALLLGDSALYLCASTGQANTGELFFGEGSRLTVL.